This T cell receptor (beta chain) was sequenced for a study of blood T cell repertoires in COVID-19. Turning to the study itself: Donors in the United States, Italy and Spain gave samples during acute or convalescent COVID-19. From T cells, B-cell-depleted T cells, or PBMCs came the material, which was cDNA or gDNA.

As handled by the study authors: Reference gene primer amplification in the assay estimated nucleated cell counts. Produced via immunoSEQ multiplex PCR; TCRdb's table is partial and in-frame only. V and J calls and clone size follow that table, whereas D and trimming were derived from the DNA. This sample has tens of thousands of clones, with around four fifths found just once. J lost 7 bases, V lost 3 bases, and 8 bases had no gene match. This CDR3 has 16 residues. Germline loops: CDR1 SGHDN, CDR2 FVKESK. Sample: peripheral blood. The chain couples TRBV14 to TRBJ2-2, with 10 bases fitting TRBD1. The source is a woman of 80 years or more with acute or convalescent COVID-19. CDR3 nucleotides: TGTGCCAGCAGCCAGGGGGACAGGGGATATGTCGGGGAGCTGTTTTTT. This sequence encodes CASSQGDRGYVGELFF.